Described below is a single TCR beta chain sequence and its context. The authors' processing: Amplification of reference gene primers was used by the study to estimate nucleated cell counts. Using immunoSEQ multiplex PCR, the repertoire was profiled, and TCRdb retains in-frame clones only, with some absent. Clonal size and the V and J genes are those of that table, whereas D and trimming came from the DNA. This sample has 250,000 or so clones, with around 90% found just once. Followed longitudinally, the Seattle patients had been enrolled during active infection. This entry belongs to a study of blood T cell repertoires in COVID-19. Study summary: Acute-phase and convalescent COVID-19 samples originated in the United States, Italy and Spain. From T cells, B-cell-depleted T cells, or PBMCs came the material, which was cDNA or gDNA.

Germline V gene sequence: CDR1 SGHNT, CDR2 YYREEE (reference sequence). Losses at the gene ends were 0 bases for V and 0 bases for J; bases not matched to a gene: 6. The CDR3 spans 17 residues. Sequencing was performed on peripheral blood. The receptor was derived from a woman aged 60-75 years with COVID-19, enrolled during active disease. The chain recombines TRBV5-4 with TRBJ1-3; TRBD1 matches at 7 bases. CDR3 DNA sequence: TGTGCCAGCAGCTTGGGCGGGACAGTGAGCTCTGGAAACACCATATATTTT. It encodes CASSLGGTVSSGNTIYF.